These 14 T cell receptor beta chains were all obtained from the same sample, sequenced in a study of cytomegalovirus exposure and HLA in healthy donors. The PCR employed 60 Vbeta primers together with 13 Jbeta primers. Method: immunoSEQ multiplex PCR; TCRdb's copy keeps in-frame clones and lacks some. The table includes 150,000 or so clones, roughly 80% detected once. The sample taken for sequencing was PBMCs. The receptors originated from a female donor in good health and CMV-seronegative.

The chain recombines TRBV2 with TRBJ2-7; weak D call: TRBD1 (6 bases). V dropped 1 base and J dropped 12 bases, with 16 bases sitting between them. This CDR3 comprises 13 residues. Germline values: CDR1 SNHLY, CDR2 FYNNEI. CDR3 loop: CASSEETGPPRYF. CDR3 coding DNA: TGTGCCAGCAGTGAAGAGACAGGTCCCCCCCGGTACTTC.

This chain links TRBV28 with TRBJ1-2; a possible D gene is TRBD1 (6 bases). CDR3 length: 14 amino acids. Trimming stripped 6 bases from V and 6 bases from J, with 17 bases between. CDR1 is MDHEN, CDR2 SYDVKM, per germline. The CDR3 nucleotides are TGTGCCAGCAGACCCGGAGGACAGTTCGATGGCTACACCTTC. It encodes CASRPGGQFDGYTF.

V and J are TRBV6-1 and TRBJ1-1, with 10 bases aligning to TRBD1. The germline gives CDR1 MNHNS, CDR2 SASEGT. The CDR3 runs to 14 residues. The V segment lost 6 bases and the J segment 5 bases; nucleotides outside the gene matches: 6. The CDR3 reads CASRPRDRGTEAFF. CDR3 DNA: TGTGCCAGCAGACCCCGGGACAGGGGTACTGAAGCTTTCTTT.

The rearrangement links TRBV7-9 to TRBJ2-3; TRBD2 matches at 8 bases. Germline CDR1 reads SEHNR; CDR2 reads FQNEAQ (reference sequence). The junction had 3 bases not matched to a gene; V was cut back by 1 base and J by 3 bases. CDR3 length: 15 amino acids. The CDR3 sequence is CASSLGSSGTDTQYF. The CDR3 nucleotides read TGTGCCAGCAGCTTAGGGTCTAGCGGGACAGATACGCAGTATTTT.

V usage is TRBV28 and J usage is TRBJ2-5, with a tentative D call TRBD1 (6 bases). The closer fit of TRBJ2-7 to the DNA end suggests the J call may be wrong. Germline CDR1 is MDHEN and CDR2 is SYDVKM. The CDR3 is 14 residues long. The CDR3 DNA sequence: TGTGCCAGCAGCCACAGGGAATTGAGGTACGAGCAGTACTTC. Protein: CASSHRELRYEQYF.

The V call is TRBV6-1, the J call TRBJ2-3; D remains ambiguous. The V end lost 1 base, the J end lost 7 bases, and 6 bases lay between the germline ends. There are 12 residues in the CDR3. Germline V gives CDR1 MNHNS, CDR2 SASEGT. This CDR3 reads CASSEETNTQYF. DNA of the CDR3: TGTGCCAGCAGTGAAGAGACAAATACGCAGTATTTT.

The CDR3 DNA reads TGTGCCAGCATCGGTGGACATCACGCAACTGAAGCTTTCTTT. It specifies CASIGGHHATEAFF. The chain is built from TRBV21-1 and TRBJ1-1; TRBD1 was called by the table and not checked on the DNA. TRBV21-1 has pseudogene status. The CDR3 covers 14 residues.

The chain links TRBV6-5 to TRBJ2-7; D might be TRBD2 (6 bases). The length of the CDR3 is 14 residues. Per germline, CDR1 MNHEY and CDR2 SVGAGI. CDR3 amino acids: CASSYSSFTDYNFV. DNA for the CDR3: TGTGCCAGCAGTTACTCGTCCTTCACGGACTATAATTTCGTC.

V gene TRBV5-6 combines with J gene TRBJ2-7; tentative D call: TRBD1 (6 bases). The CDR3 covers 14 residues. CDR1 is SGHDT, CDR2 YYEEEE, per germline. Trimming pared 3 bases from V and 4 bases from J, leaving 14 bases between. CDR3 nucleotide sequence: TGTGCCAGCAGCTCCAACTTAGACAGGTACGAGCAGTACTTC. Residues: CASSSNLDRYEQYF.

This sequence joins TRBV5-4 and TRBJ1-6; D is possibly TRBD1 (6 bases). Between the trimmed V and J ends, which lost 0 bases and 9 bases, there was a span of 22 bases. CDR1 is SGHNT and CDR2 is YYREEE in the germline V gene (reference sequence). CDR3 size: 18 residues. The CDR3 spells CASSLVPRGQYEGSPLHF. CDR3 in DNA: TGTGCCAGCAGCTTGGTGCCCCGTGGACAGTATGAGGGTTCACCCCTCCACTTT.

The rearrangement links TRBV30 to TRBJ1-3; D gene uncertain. This CDR3 spans 13 amino acids. V lost 2 bases, J lost 0 bases, and 5 bases lay in between. CDR1 and CDR2 from the germline V gene are GTSNPN and SVGIG (reference sequence). CDR3 residues: CAWSRDSGNTIYF. CDR3 nucleotides: TGTGCCTGGAGTCGGGACTCTGGAAACACCATATATTTT.

The genes are TRBV6-5 and TRBJ1-2; perhaps TRBD1 as D (5 bases). This CDR3 spans 15 amino acids. Trimming shortened V by 5 bases and J by 8 bases, and 21 bases separated the two germline ends. Germline V gene data show CDR1 as MNHEY and CDR2 as SVGAGI. CDR3 loop: CASSTDGGELGGYTF. The CDR3 DNA follows: TGTGCCAGCAGTACCGACGGGGGTGAGTTAGGCGGCTACACCTTC.

Concerning this clone: One junction end does not reproduce the germline sequence, and a read error may be involved. This chain uses TRBV7-9 with TRBJ1-5; 12 nucleotides align to TRBD1. Germline V gene data show CDR1 as SEHNR and CDR2 as FQNEAQ (reference sequence). This CDR3 has 18 amino acids. The CDR3 DNA is TGTTCCAGCAGCGCCCACGGGACAGGGGGCGCGGGGGGTCAGCCCCAGCATTTT. This gives the protein CSSSAHGTGGAGGQPQHF. Together with reference TRBV7-9 and TRBJ1-5, the CDR3 gives the full variable domain: DTGVSQNPRHKITKRGQNVTFRCDPISEHNRLYWYRQTLGQGPEFLTYFQNEAQLEKSRLLSDRFSAERPKGSFSTLEIQRTEQGDSAMYLCSSSAHGTGGAGGQPQHFGDGTRLSIL.

The chain is built from TRBV6-6 and TRBJ1-1; a possible D gene is TRBD1 (6 bases). The CDR3 has 15 amino acids. Per germline, CDR1 MNHNY and CDR2 SVGAGI (reference sequence). V was trimmed by 0 bases and J by 2 bases, leaving 10 bases between them. CDR3 DNA: TGTGCCAGCAGTTACTCGGGGGGGCGTAACACTGAAGCTTTCTTT. As protein: CASSYSGGRNTEAFF.